The rows below give T cell receptor beta chains drawn from one sample of a study of cytotoxic CD8 clonotypes in ibrutinib-treated CLL. The assay was immunoSEQ multiplex PCR, and TCRdb's table has in-frame clones only and misses some. In the table there are roughly 300,000 clones, roughly four fifths of which are singletons. The sequences come from PBMCs, collected at disease progression, from a patient treated with ibrutinib. These receptors were obtained from a human donor with chronic lymphocytic leukemia. CDR3s include the opening cysteine and the closing phenylalanine or tryptophan. D genes are given only for firm matches. Clone size is given for some rows only: seen once, a few or many times, or a class if the clone is expanded.

clone size: -
V gene: TRBV27
D gene: TRBD1
J gene: TRBJ1-2
CDR3 protein: CASSLSRTGVFGYTF
CDR3 DNA: TGTGCCAGCAGTTTATCGCGGACAGGGGTGTTTGGCTACACCTTC

clone size: -
V gene: TRBV29-1
D gene: TRBD1
J gene: TRBJ1-2
CDR3 protein: CSAGQGADYGYTF
CDR3 DNA: TGCAGCGCTGGACAGGGGGCGGACTATGGCTACACCTTC

clone size: -
V gene: TRBV10-2
D gene: TRBD2
J gene: TRBJ2-5
CDR3 protein: CASSRLAGGSQETQYF
CDR3 DNA: TGCGCCAGCAGTAGGTTGGCGGGAGGGAGTCAAGAGACCCAGTACTTC

clone size: -
V gene: TRBV29-1
D gene: -
J gene: TRBJ2-3
CDR3 protein: CSVEGVPKWGPDTQYF
CDR3 DNA: TGCAGCGTTGAGGGCGTCCCGAAATGGGGCCCAGATACGCAGTATTTT

clone size: -
V gene: TRBV19
D gene: -
J gene: TRBJ1-2
CDR3 protein: CASSTIRDAFSNYGYTF
CDR3 DNA: TGTGCCAGTAGTACGATCCGGGACGCATTTTCTAACTATGGCTACACCTTC

clone size: -
V gene: TRBV6-5
D gene: TRBD1
J gene: TRBJ1-4
CDR3 protein: CASSPDRGREKLFF
CDR3 DNA: TGTGCCAGCAGCCCCGACAGGGGGAGGGAAAAACTGTTTTTT

clone size: once
V gene: TRBV15
D gene: -
J gene: TRBJ2-3
CDR3 protein: CATSKDREDTQYF
CDR3 DNA: TGTGCCACCAGCAAGGATCGAGAAGATACGCAGTATTTT

clone size: -
V gene: TRBV15
D gene: TRBD2
J gene: TRBJ2-3
CDR3 protein: CATSRALAGGLDTQYF
CDR3 DNA: TGTGCCACCAGCAGGGCTCTAGCGGGGGGGCTCGATACGCAGTATTTT

clone size: -
V gene: TRBV28
D gene: TRBD1
J gene: TRBJ1-2
CDR3 protein: CASSLLRHRGRYWGYTF
CDR3 DNA: TGTGCCAGCAGTTTATTGCGCCACAGGGGGAGGTATTGGGGCTACACCTTC

clone size: -
V gene: TRBV15
D gene: TRBD2
J gene: TRBJ2-3
CDR3 protein: CATSRSGLAGPPTDTQYF
CDR3 DNA: TGTGCCACCAGCAGATCGGGACTAGCGGGGCCCCCCACAGATACGCAGTATTTT

clone size: -
V gene: TRBV4-1
D gene: TRBD2
J gene: TRBJ2-7
CDR3 protein: CASSRLAGAYEQYF
CDR3 DNA: TGCGCCAGCAGTCGACTAGCGGGAGCGTACGAGCAGTACTTC

clone size: -
V gene: TRBV10-3
D gene: -
J gene: TRBJ1-5
CDR3 protein: CAIQDTGYQPQHF
CDR3 DNA: TGTGCCATCCAGGACACAGGCTATCAGCCCCAGCATTTT

clone size: -
V gene: TRBV18
D gene: -
J gene: TRBJ2-1
CDR3 protein: CASSPPSHREFSYNEQFF
CDR3 DNA: TGTGCCAGCTCACCACCGTCCCACCGGGAATTCTCATACAATGAGCAGTTCTTC

clone size: -
V gene: TRBV5-1
D gene: TRBD2
J gene: TRBJ2-1
CDR3 protein: CASRGGSYEQFF
CDR3 DNA: TGCGCCTCAAGAGGCGGGAGTTATGAGCAGTTCTTC

clone size: -
V gene: TRBV19
D gene: -
J gene: TRBJ1-1
CDR3 protein: CASSIVLGANTEAFF
CDR3 DNA: TGTGCCAGTAGTATAGTCCTAGGGGCTAACACTGAAGCTTTCTTT

clone size: -
V gene: TRBV9
D gene: -
J gene: TRBJ2-7
CDR3 protein: CASSVGGNEQYF
CDR3 DNA: TGTGCCAGCAGCGTAGGAGGTAACGAGCAGTACTTC

clone size: -
V gene: TRBV5-4
D gene: -
J gene: TRBJ1-4
CDR3 protein: CASSQGLTATNEKLFF
CDR3 DNA: TGTGCCAGCAGCCAAGGATTGACGGCAACTAATGAAAAACTGTTTTTT

clone size: -
V gene: TRBV4-2
D gene: -
J gene: TRBJ2-7
CDR3 protein: CASSQGIGSSYEQYF
CDR3 DNA: TGTGCCAGCAGCCAAGGTATCGGCAGCTCCTACGAGCAGTACTTC

clone size: few
V gene: TRBV5-4
D gene: -
J gene: TRBJ1-1
CDR3 protein: CASSSRATEAFF
CDR3 DNA: TGTGCCAGCAGCTCCCGGGCCACTGAAGCTTTCTTT

clone size: -
V gene: TRBV9
D gene: TRBD1
J gene: TRBJ1-4
CDR3 protein: CASSSRTGWGEKLFF
CDR3 DNA: TGTGCCAGCAGCTCCAGGACAGGGTGGGGTGAAAAACTGTTTTTT

clone size: -
V gene: TRBV25-1
D gene: -
J gene: TRBJ2-7
CDR3 protein: CASSEPSGPEQYF
CDR3 DNA: TGTGCCAGCAGTGAACCAAGTGGACCGGAGCAGTACTTC

clone size: -
V gene: TRBV14
D gene: TRBD1
J gene: TRBJ1-3
CDR3 protein: CASSLGTAFSGNTIYF
CDR3 DNA: TGTGCCAGCAGCCTTGGGACAGCTTTCTCTGGAAACACCATATATTTT

clone size: -
V gene: TRBV9
D gene: -
J gene: TRBJ1-3
CDR3 protein: CASSVGSASSGNTIYF
CDR3 DNA: TGTGCCAGCAGCGTAGGGTCAGCGAGCTCTGGAAACACCATATATTTT

clone size: -
V gene: TRBV28
D gene: -
J gene: TRBJ2-1
CDR3 protein: CASGGTYNEQFF
CDR3 DNA: TGTGCCAGCGGGGGGACCTACAATGAGCAGTTCTTC

clone size: few
V gene: TRBV19
D gene: -
J gene: TRBJ2-1
CDR3 protein: CATLTPRSSSYNEQFF
CDR3 DNA: TGTGCCACCTTAACGCCTCGTTCGAGCTCCTACAATGAGCAGTTCTTC

clone size: few
V gene: TRBV7-9
D gene: TRBD2
J gene: TRBJ2-7
CDR3 protein: CASSLEAGGEYEQYF
CDR3 DNA: TGTGCCAGCAGCTTAGAAGCGGGGGGAGAATACGAGCAGTACTTC

clone size: -
V gene: TRBV11-2
D gene: TRBD1
J gene: TRBJ1-1
CDR3 protein: CASSLAGTGPEAFF
CDR3 DNA: TGTGCCAGCAGCCTAGCCGGGACAGGGCCCGAAGCTTTCTTT

clone size: -
V gene: TRBV5-1
D gene: -
J gene: TRBJ2-2
CDR3 protein: CASSVGRQNTGELFF
CDR3 DNA: TGCGCCAGCAGCGTCGGACGTCAGAACACCGGGGAGCTGTTTTTT

clone size: -
V gene: TRBV19
D gene: -
J gene: TRBJ2-7
CDR3 protein: CASSPGWGHTHEQYF
CDR3 DNA: TGTGCCAGTAGTCCCGGATGGGGCCATACTCACGAGCAGTACTTC

clone size: -
V gene: TRBV5-1
D gene: -
J gene: TRBJ1-2
CDR3 protein: CASNLDRGRADGYTF
CDR3 DNA: TGCGCCAGCAACCTCGATCGGGGCAGAGCGGATGGCTACACCTTC

clone size: -
V gene: TRBV28
D gene: TRBD2
J gene: TRBJ2-7
CDR3 protein: CASRTSRYEQYF
CDR3 DNA: TGTGCCAGCAGGACTAGCCGCTACGAGCAGTACTTC

clone size: -
V gene: TRBV2
D gene: -
J gene: TRBJ2-1
CDR3 protein: CASSETGPYNEQFF
CDR3 DNA: TGTGCCAGCAGTGAGACAGGACCTTACAATGAGCAGTTCTTC

clone size: -
V gene: TRBV2
D gene: -
J gene: TRBJ1-6
CDR3 protein: CASGPLEGGGSYNSPLHF
CDR3 DNA: TGTGCCAGCGGACCCCTGGAGGGGGGCGGCTCCTATAATTCACCCCTCCACTTT

clone size: -
V gene: TRBV5-1
D gene: TRBD1
J gene: TRBJ1-4
CDR3 protein: CASSPLGTGGTNEKLFF
CDR3 DNA: TGCGCCAGCAGCCCCCTGGGAACAGGGGGAACTAATGAAAAACTGTTTTTT

clone size: -
V gene: TRBV13
D gene: TRBD2
J gene: TRBJ2-1
CDR3 protein: CASSQRGGNEQFF
CDR3 DNA: TGTGCCAGCAGCCAGCGGGGGGGAAATGAGCAGTTCTTC

clone size: once
V gene: TRBV4-3
D gene: -
J gene: TRBJ2-7
CDR3 protein: CASSQVIGYYEQYF
CDR3 DNA: TGCGCCAGCAGCCAAGTAATTGGCTACTACGAGCAGTACTTC

clone size: -
V gene: TRBV29-1
D gene: TRBD1
J gene: TRBJ1-5
CDR3 protein: CSVRDRVNQPQHF
CDR3 DNA: TGCAGCGTCCGCGACAGGGTCAATCAGCCCCAGCATTTT

clone size: -
V gene: TRBV5-8
D gene: -
J gene: TRBJ1-2
CDR3 protein: CASSRDRRNYGYTF
CDR3 DNA: TGTGCCAGCAGCCGAGACAGGAGGAACTATGGCTACACCTTC

clone size: -
V gene: TRBV9
D gene: TRBD2
J gene: TRBJ2-1
CDR3 protein: CASSVEGGRANEQFF
CDR3 DNA: TGTGCCAGCAGCGTAGAGGGAGGGAGGGCCAATGAGCAGTTCTTC

clone size: -
V gene: TRBV7-2
D gene: TRBD2
J gene: TRBJ2-7
CDR3 protein: CASSLQRGVSEQYF
CDR3 DNA: TGTGCCAGCAGCTTACAGCGGGGGGTTTCCGAGCAGTACTTC

clone size: -
V gene: TRBV10-3
D gene: TRBD1
J gene: TRBJ2-1
CDR3 protein: CAISIQGVSYNEQFF
CDR3 DNA: TGTGCCATCAGTATTCAGGGGGTATCCTACAATGAGCAGTTCTTC

clone size: -
V gene: TRBV5-6
D gene: TRBD1
J gene: TRBJ1-1
CDR3 protein: CASSFYRGYDTEAFF
CDR3 DNA: TGTGCCAGCAGCTTCTACAGGGGTTACGACACTGAAGCTTTCTTT

clone size: few
V gene: TRBV18
D gene: -
J gene: TRBJ2-2
CDR3 protein: CASSPPDSTGELFF
CDR3 DNA: TGTGCCAGCTCACCACCCGACAGCACCGGGGAGCTGTTTTTT

clone size: -
V gene: TRBV11-3
D gene: -
J gene: TRBJ2-3
CDR3 protein: CASSLVRADTQYF
CDR3 DNA: TGTGCCAGCAGCTTAGTCCGGGCAGATACGCAGTATTTT

clone size: -
V gene: TRBV4-1
D gene: TRBD2
J gene: TRBJ2-7
CDR3 protein: CASSQVLALTYEQYF
CDR3 DNA: TGCGCCAGCAGCCAGGTACTAGCGTTAACCTACGAGCAGTACTTC

clone size: -
V gene: TRBV6-6
D gene: TRBD2
J gene: TRBJ2-1
CDR3 protein: CASGETGTSRNEQFF
CDR3 DNA: TGTGCCAGCGGGGAAACCGGGACTAGTCGCAATGAGCAGTTCTTC

clone size: once
V gene: TRBV5-1
D gene: -
J gene: TRBJ2-3
CDR3 protein: CASSLLGVAANGDTQYF
CDR3 DNA: TGCGCCAGCAGCTTATTGGGGGTAGCAGCAAACGGAGATACGCAGTATTTT

clone size: -
V gene: TRBV4-1
D gene: -
J gene: TRBJ2-7
CDR3 protein: CASSQVERASYEQYF
CDR3 DNA: TGCGCCAGCAGCCAAGTGGAGAGGGCGTCCTACGAGCAGTACTTC

clone size: -
V gene: TRBV28
D gene: TRBD1
J gene: TRBJ1-4
CDR3 protein: CASSSSPTGAAEKLFF
CDR3 DNA: TGTGCCAGCAGCTCTTCCCCTACAGGGGCTGCTGAAAAACTGTTTTTT

clone size: -
V gene: TRBV21-1
D gene: -
J gene: TRBJ1-3
CDR3 protein: CASAGTYKTDLSGNTIYF
CDR3 DNA: TGTGCCAGCGCTGGGACTTATAAAACAGACCTCTCTGGAAACACCATATATTTT

clone size: -
V gene: TRBV5-6
D gene: TRBD1
J gene: TRBJ1-2
CDR3 protein: CASSSLTGFYVYGYTF
CDR3 DNA: TGTGCCAGCAGCTCACTGACAGGGTTTTATGTCTATGGCTACACCTTC

clone size: -
V gene: TRBV19
D gene: -
J gene: TRBJ2-5
CDR3 protein: CASMGTLETQYF
CDR3 DNA: TGTGCCAGTATGGGCACGTTGGAGACCCAGTACTTC

clone size: -
V gene: TRBV6-5
D gene: -
J gene: TRBJ1-1
CDR3 protein: CASSYFGGGTEAFF
CDR3 DNA: TGTGCCAGCAGTTATTTCGGGGGGGGCACTGAAGCTTTCTTT